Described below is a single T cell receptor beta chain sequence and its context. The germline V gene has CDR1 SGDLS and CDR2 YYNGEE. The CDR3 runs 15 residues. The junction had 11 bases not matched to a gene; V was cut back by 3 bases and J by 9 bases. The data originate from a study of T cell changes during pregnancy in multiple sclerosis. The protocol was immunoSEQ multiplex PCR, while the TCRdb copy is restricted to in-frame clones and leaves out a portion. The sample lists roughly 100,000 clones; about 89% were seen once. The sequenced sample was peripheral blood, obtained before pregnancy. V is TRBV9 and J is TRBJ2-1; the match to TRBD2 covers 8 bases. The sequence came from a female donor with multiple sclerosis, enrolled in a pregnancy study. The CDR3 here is CASSAGTSDWGEQFF. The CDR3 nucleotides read TGTGCCAGCAGCGCAGGGACTAGTGATTGGGGTGAGCAGTTCTTC.